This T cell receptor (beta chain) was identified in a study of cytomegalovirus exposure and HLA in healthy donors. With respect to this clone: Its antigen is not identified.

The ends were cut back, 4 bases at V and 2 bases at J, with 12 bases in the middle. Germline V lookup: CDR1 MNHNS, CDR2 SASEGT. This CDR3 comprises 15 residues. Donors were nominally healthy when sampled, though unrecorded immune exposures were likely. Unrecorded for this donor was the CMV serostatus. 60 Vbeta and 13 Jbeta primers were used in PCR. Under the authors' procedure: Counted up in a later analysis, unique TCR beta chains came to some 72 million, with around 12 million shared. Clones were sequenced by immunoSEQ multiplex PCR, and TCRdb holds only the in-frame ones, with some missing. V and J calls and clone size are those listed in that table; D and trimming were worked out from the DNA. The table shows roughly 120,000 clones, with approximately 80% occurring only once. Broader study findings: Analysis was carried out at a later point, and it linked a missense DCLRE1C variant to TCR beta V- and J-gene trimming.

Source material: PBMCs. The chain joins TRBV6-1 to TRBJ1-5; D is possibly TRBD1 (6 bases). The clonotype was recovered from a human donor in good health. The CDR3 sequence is CASSGGQVGNQPQHF. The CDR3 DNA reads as TGTGCCAGCAGTGGGGGGCAGGTCGGCAATCAGCCCCAGCATTTT.